This T cell receptor beta chain was sequenced during a study of T cell responses to AZD1222 COVID-19 vaccine. About this clone: Its antigen is undetermined.

Study-wide results and caveats: Spike-specific TCR breadth and depth went up after people got two AZD1222 doses.

CDR3 length: 15 residues. The V end lost 5 bases, the J end lost 7 bases, and 18 bases lay between the germline ends. Germline CDR1 and CDR2: MNHEY and SVGEGT. The method was immunoSEQ multiplex PCR; TCRdb's version includes in-frame clones alone and lacks a portion of them. This sample has under 200,000 clones, with just over 90% found just once. The sequence derives from an adult who received the AZD1222 COVID-19 vaccine. The starting material was peripheral blood, obtained 28 days after the second AZD1222 dose. The chain employs TRBV6-2 or TRBV6-3 and TRBJ2-1, with D perhaps TRBD2 (6 bases). For the CDR3, the DNA is TGTGCCAGCAGTGCCAGCGGGCGGATCCGGAATGAGCAGTTCTTC. Its translation: CASSASGRIRNEQFF.